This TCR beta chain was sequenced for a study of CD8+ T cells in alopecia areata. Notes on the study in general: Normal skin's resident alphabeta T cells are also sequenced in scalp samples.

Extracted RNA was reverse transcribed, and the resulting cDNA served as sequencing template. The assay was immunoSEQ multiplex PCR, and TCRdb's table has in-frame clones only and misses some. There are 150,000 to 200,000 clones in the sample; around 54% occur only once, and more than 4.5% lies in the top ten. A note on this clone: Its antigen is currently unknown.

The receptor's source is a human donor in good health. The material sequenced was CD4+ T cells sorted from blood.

The DNA for the CDR3 is TGTGCCAGCAGTTCCCAGGGACTCGGGGAGCTGTTTTTT. This gives the protein CASSSQGLGELFF. V usage is TRBV27 and J usage is TRBJ2-2; perhaps TRBD2 as D (6 bases). Germline loops: CDR1 MNHEY, CDR2 SMNVEV (reference sequence). V lost 4 bases, J lost 7 bases, and 10 bases lay in between. This CDR3 has 13 amino acids.